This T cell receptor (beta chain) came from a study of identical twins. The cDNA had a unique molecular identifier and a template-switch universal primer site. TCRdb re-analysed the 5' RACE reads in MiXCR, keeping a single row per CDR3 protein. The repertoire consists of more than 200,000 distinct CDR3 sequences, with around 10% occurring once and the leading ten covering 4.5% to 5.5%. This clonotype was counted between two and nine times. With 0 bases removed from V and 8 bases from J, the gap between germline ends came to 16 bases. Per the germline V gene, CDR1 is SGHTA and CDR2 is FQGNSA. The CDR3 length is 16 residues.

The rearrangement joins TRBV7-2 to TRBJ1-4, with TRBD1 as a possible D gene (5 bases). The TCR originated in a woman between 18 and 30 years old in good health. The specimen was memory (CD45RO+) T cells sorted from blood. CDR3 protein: CASSLAPEGAQEKLFF. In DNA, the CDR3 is TGTGCCAGCAGCTTAGCACCAGAAGGGGCGCAAGAAAAACTGTTTTTT. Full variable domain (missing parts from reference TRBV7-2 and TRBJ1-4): GAGVSQSPSNKVTEKGKDVELRCDPISGHTALYWYRQSLGQGLEFLIYFQGNSAPDKSGLPSDRFSAERTGGSVSTLTIQRTQQEDSAVYLCASSLAPEGAQEKLFFGSGTQLSVL.